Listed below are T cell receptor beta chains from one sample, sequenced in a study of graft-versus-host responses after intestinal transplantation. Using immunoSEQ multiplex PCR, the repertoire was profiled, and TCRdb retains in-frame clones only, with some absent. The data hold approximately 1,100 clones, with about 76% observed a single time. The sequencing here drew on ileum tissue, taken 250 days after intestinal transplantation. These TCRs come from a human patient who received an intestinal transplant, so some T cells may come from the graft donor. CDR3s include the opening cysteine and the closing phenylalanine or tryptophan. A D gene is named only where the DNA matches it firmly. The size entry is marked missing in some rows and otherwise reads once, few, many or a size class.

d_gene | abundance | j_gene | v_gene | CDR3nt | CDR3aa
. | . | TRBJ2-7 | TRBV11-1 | TGTGCCAGCAGCTTAGCTGGGCAACTCGAGCAGTACTTC | CASSLAGQLEQYF
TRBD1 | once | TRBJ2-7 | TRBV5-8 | TGTGCCAGCAGCTTTCGGGACAGGAGCTCCTACGAGCAGTACTTC | CASSFRDRSSYEQYF
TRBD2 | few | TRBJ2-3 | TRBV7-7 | TGTGCTAGCAGCGGGACTAGCGGGACAGATACGCAGTATTTT | CASSGTSGTDTQYF
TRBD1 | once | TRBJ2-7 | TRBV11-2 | TGTGCCAGCAGCTCCAGTGACAGGGGTGACCACGAGCAGTACTTC | CASSSSDRGDHEQYF
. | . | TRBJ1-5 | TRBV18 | TGTGCCAGCTCACCACGGGGAAAAGCTCAGCCCCAGCATTTT | CASSPRGKAQPQHF
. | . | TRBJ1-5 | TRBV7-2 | TGTGCCAGCAGCCCTACCGTGCGGGGGCCCCAGCATTTT | CASSPTVRGPQHF
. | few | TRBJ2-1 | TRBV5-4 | TGTGCCAGCAGCCGGGACTACAATGAGCAGTTCTTC | CASSRDYNEQFF
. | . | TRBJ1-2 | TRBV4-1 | TGCGCCAGCAGCCATCCACGGGCAGAGAACTATGGCTACACCTTC | CASSHPRAENYGYTF
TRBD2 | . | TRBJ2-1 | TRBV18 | TGTGCCAGCTCGCCTACTAGCGGGACTTACAATGAGCAGTTCTTC | CASSPTSGTYNEQFF
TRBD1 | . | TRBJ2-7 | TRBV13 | TGTGCCAGCAGCCGGGGACGACAGGGCCCCTACGAGCAGTACTTC | CASSRGRQGPYEQYF
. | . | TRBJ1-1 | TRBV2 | TGTGCCAGCAGTGAACAGGGCACTGAAGCTTTCTTT | CASSEQGTEAFF
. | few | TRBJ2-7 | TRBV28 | TGTGCCAGCAGACGACCTGCCAACTACGAGCAGTACTTC | CASRRPANYEQYF
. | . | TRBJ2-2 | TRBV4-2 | TGTGCCAGCAGCCAATCGGGTGGCACCGGGGAGCTGTTTTTT | CASSQSGGTGELFF
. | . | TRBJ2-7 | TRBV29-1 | TGCAGCGAACACAGGGAAATCAATTACGAGCAGTACTTC | CSEHREINYEQYF
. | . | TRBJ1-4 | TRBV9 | TGTGCCAGCAGCGTTAACAGGGACCTTAATGAAAAACTGTTTTTT | CASSVNRDLNEKLFF
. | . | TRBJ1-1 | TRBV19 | TGTGCCAGTAGTTCCCTCCCCGGGACCTTGAACACTGAAGCTTTCTTT | CASSSLPGTLNTEAFF
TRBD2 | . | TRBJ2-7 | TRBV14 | TGTGCCAGCAGCCCGATGGGGACTAGCTGGGCCTACGAGCAGTACTTC | CASSPMGTSWAYEQYF
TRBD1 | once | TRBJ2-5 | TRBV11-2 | TGTGCCAGCAGCCCCACGACCGGGACAGGGGACTTGGGGACCCAGTACTTC | CASSPTTGTGDLGTQYF
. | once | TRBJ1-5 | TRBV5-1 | TGCGCCAGCACGGACAGCAATCAGCCCCAGCATTTT | CASTDSNQPQHF
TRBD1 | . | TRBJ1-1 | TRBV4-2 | TGTGCCAGCAGCCAAGCGGACAGGGAGGGCACTGAAGCTTTCTTT | CASSQADREGTEAFF
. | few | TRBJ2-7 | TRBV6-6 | TGTGCCAGGTCCCTAATTACGAACGAGCAGTACTTC | CARSLITNEQYF
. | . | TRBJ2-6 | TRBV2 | TGTGCCAGCAGTATGCAGGGGCCAGGGGCCAACGTCCTGACTTTC | CASSMQGPGANVLTF
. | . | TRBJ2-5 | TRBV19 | TGTGCCAGTAGTACCGAAGAGACCCAGTACTTC | CASSTEETQYF
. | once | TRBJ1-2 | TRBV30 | TGTGCCTGGCGAGGCAGCCCGGGGGATGGCTACACCTTC | CAWRGSPGDGYTF
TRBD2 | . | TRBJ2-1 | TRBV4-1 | TGCGCCAGCAGCCAAGCAGGGACTAGCGGGATCAATGAGCAGTTCTTC | CASSQAGTSGINEQFF
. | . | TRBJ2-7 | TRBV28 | TGTGCCAGCAGTCCGAGTTCCTCCTACGAGCAGTACTTC | CASSPSSSYEQYF
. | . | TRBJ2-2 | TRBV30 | TGTGCCTGGAGTCGGGGGGCCATCGGGGAGCTGTTTTTT | CAWSRGAIGELFF
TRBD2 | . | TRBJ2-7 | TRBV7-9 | TGTGCCAGCAGCTTCCCGGGGGGAGAGCAGTACTTC | CASSFPGGEQYF
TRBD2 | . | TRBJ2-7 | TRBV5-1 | TGCGCCAGCAGCCCCGGGACTAGCGGGAGGTCCTACGAGCAGTACTTC | CASSPGTSGRSYEQYF
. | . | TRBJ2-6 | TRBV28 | TGTGCCAGCAGTTTTGGCTCTGGGGCCAACGTCCTGACTTTC | CASSFGSGANVLTF
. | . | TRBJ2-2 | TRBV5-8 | TGTGCCAGCAGCCAATCGGGTGGCACCGGGGAGCTGTTTTTT | CASSQSGGTGELFF
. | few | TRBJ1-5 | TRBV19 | TGTGCCAGCCGGGGGGCGGAGGGATCGGTTCAGCCCCAGCATTTT | CASRGAEGSVQPQHF
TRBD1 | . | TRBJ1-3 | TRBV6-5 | TGTGCCAGCAGGTCAGGGGGAGGAAACACCATATATTTT | CASRSGGGNTIYF
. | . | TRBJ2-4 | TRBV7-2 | TGTGCCAGCAGCACCTCTGGCCACGGCAGCATTCAGTACTTC | CASSTSGHGSIQYF
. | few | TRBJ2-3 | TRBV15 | TGTGCCACCAGCAGAGACAGGGTGCGGGGAGATACGCAGTATTTT | CATSRDRVRGDTQYF
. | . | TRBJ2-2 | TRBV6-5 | TGTGCCAGCAGTTACTCGCCAGGGTACACCGGGGAGCTGTTTTTT | CASSYSPGYTGELFF
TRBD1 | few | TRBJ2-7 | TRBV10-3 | TGTGCCATCAGTGACAGGGGACAGGGTTACGAGCAGTACTTC | CAISDRGQGYEQYF
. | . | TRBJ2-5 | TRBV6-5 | TGTGCCAGCAGTTACCGGTCGCTCCAAGAGACCCAGTACTTC | CASSYRSLQETQYF
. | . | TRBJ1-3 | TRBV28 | TGTGCCAGCACAAACCGGGGACCGGGGACTTCTGGAAACACCATATATTTT | CASTNRGPGTSGNTIYF
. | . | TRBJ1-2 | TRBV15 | TGTGCCACCAGCAGAGATTTTAGGATGGCTGGCACCTTC | CATSRDFRMAGTF
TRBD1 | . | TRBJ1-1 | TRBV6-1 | TGTGCCAGCAGTGATCCGGGACAGGGGGTTGGTACTGAAGCTTTCTTT | CASSDPGQGVGTEAFF
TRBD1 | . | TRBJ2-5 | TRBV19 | TGTGCCAGTAGTATGAGACAGGGTGGGGGGACCCAGTACTTC | CASSMRQGGGTQYF
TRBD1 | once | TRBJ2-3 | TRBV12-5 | TGTGCTAGTGGTCACGGGACAGGGACGACAGATACGCAGTATTTT | CASGHGTGTTDTQYF
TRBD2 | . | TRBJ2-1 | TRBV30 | TGTGCCTGGAGCCGGACTAGCGGGGAAGGGGATGAGCAGTTCTTC | CAWSRTSGEGDEQFF
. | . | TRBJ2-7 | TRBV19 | TGTGCCAGTAACGGTGAAAGCGAGCAGTACTTC | CASNGESEQYF
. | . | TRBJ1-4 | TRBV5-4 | TGTGCCAGCAGCTTGGAGGGGCCCGTCTCTGAAAAACTGTTTTTT | CASSLEGPVSEKLFF
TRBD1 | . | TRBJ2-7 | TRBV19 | TGTGCCAGTAGTTTCTCCGGGACAGGGACCTACGAGCAGTACTTC | CASSFSGTGTYEQYF
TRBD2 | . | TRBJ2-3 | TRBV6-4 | TGTGCCAGCAGTGACCTCGCGGGGGGGCCCCCAGATACGCAGTATTTT | CASSDLAGGPPDTQYF
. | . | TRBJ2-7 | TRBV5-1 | TGCGCCAAAACCCATGTTCGGACGGCTGGCTACGAGCAGTACTTC | CAKTHVRTAGYEQYF
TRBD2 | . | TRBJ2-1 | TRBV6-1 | TGTGCCAGCAGAGGACTAGCGGGAGCCGGTAATGAGCAGTTCTTC | CASRGLAGAGNEQFF
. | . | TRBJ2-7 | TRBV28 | TGTGCCAGCAGTGCGACAGGTGGCGAGCAGTACTTC | CASSATGGEQYF
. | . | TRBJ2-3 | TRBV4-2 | TGTGCCAGCAGCCAAGCGTCCGGGGGCACAGATACGCAGTATTTT | CASSQASGGTDTQYF
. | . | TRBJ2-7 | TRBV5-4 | TGTGCCAGCAGCTTGGCCCCAAAACCCTACGAGCAGTACTTC | CASSLAPKPYEQYF
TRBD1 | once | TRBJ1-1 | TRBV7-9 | TGTGCCAGCAGCCCGTCGTCCCGGGACAGGCCTGAAGCTTTCTTT | CASSPSSRDRPEAFF
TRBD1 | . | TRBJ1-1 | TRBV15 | TGTGCCACCAGCAGGGGGACAGGGGGAATGATCACTGAAGCTTTCTTT | CATSRGTGGMITEAFF
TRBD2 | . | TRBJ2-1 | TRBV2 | TGTGCCAGCAGTTTAGCGGGAGTGAGGGTCAATGAGCAGTTCTTC | CASSLAGVRVNEQFF
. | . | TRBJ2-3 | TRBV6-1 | TGTGCCAGCAGTGAGTGGGTCCCCGAACAGGGTATTTTCACAGATACGCAGTATTTT | CASSEWVPEQGIFTDTQYF
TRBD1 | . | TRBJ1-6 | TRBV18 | TGTGCCAGCTCGTCTCTGACAGGGGGCGCGTCTGGTTCACCCCTCCACTTT | CASSSLTGGASGSPLHF
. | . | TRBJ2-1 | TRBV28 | TGTGCCAGCAGGCAGGACAGTGGGGATGAGCAGTTCTTC | CASRQDSGDEQFF
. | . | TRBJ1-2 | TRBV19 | TGTGCCATCTCATCGCCCGCGGCACACACCTTC | CAISSPAAHTF